This T cell receptor beta chain was captured by sequencing in a study of blood T cell repertoires in COVID-19. The germline CDR1 and CDR2 sequences are SGDLS and YYNGEE. V was pared by 2 bases and J by 6 bases, with 21 bases between. CDR3 length equals 17 residues. The protocol was immunoSEQ multiplex PCR, while the TCRdb copy is restricted to in-frame clones and leaves out a portion. The data show under 200,000 clones, 79% seen once. The receptor comes from a woman in her fifties or sixties with COVID-19, enrolled during active disease. The V call is TRBV9, the J call TRBJ1-3; D ambiguous. Sequencing was done on a sample of peripheral blood. The CDR3: CASSVSPPGNGENTIYF. In DNA form, the CDR3 reads TGTGCCAGCAGCGTCTCTCCTCCGGGCAACGGGGAAAACACCATATATTTT.